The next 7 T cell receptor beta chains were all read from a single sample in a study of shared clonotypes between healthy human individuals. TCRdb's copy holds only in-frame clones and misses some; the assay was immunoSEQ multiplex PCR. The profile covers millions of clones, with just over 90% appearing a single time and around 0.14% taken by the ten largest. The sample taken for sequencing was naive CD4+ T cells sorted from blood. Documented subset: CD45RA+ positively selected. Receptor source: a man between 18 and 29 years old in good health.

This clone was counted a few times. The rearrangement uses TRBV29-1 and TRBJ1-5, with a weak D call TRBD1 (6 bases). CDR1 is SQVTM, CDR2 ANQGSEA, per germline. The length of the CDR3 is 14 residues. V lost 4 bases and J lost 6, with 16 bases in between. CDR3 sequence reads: CSVVAGELGQPQHF. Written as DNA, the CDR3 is TGCAGCGTTGTGGCAGGGGAATTAGGTCAGCCCCAGCATTTT. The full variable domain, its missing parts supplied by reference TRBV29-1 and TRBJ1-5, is SAVISQKPSRDICQRGTSLTIQCQVDSQVTMMFWYRQQPGQSLTLIATANQGSEATYESGFVIDKFPISRPNLTFSTLTVSNMSPEDSSIYLCSVVAGELGQPQHFGDGTRLSIL.

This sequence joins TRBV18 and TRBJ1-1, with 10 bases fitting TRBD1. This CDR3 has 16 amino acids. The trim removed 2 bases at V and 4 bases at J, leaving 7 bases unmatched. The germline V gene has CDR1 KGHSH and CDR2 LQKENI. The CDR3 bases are TGTGCCAGCTCACCATTACAGACAGGGGGCGTCACTGAAGCTTTCTTT. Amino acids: CASSPLQTGGVTEAFF.

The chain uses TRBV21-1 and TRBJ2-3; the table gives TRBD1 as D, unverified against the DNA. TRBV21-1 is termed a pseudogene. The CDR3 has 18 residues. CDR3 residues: CASSKARVGQGETDTQYF. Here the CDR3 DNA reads TGTGCCAGCAGCAAAGCTAGGGTCGGACAGGGCGAGACAGATACGCAGTATTTT.

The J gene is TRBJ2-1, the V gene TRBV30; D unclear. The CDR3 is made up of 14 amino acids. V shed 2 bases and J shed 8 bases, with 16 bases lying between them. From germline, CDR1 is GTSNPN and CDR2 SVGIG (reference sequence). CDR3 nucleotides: TGTGCCTGGAGTACCAGCAACGAGATCGATGAGCAGTTCTTC. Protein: CAWSTSNEIDEQFF. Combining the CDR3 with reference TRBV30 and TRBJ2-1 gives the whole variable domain SQTIHQWPATLVQPVGSPLSLECTVEGTSNPNLYWYRQAAGRGLQLLFYSVGIGQISSEVPQNLSASRPQDRQFILSSKKLLLSDSGFYLCAWSTSNEIDEQFFGPGTRLTVL.

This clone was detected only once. In nucleotides, the CDR3 is TGTGCCAGTAGGACTCAGGGAGGTGGGACTGAAGCTTTCTTT. This gives the protein CASRTQGGGTEAFF. This chain connects TRBV19 to TRBJ1-1; a possible D gene is TRBD1 (5 bases). The ends were cut back, 6 bases at V and 5 bases at J, with 16 bases in the middle. Germline V gives CDR1 LNHDA, CDR2 SQIVND (reference sequence). The CDR3 has 14 residues.

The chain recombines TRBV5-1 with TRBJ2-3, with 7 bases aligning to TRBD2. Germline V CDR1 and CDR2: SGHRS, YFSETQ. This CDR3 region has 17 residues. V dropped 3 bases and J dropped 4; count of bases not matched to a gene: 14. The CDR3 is CASSSILGGGIADTQYF. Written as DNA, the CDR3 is TGCGCCAGCAGCTCGATTCTTGGCGGGGGTATCGCAGATACGCAGTATTTT. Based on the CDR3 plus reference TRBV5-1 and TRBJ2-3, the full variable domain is KAGVTQTPRYLIKTRGQQVTLSCSPISGHRSVSWYQQTPGQGLQFLFEYFSETQRNKGNFPGRFSGRQFSNSRSEMNVSTLELGDSALYLCASSSILGGGIADTQYFGPGTRLTVL.

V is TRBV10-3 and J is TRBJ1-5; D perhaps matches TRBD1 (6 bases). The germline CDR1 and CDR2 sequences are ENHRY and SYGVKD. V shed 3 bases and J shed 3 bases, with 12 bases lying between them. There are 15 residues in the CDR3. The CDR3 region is CAISDFTGNNQPQHF. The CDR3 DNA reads TGTGCCATCAGTGATTTCACAGGGAACAATCAGCCCCAGCATTTT.